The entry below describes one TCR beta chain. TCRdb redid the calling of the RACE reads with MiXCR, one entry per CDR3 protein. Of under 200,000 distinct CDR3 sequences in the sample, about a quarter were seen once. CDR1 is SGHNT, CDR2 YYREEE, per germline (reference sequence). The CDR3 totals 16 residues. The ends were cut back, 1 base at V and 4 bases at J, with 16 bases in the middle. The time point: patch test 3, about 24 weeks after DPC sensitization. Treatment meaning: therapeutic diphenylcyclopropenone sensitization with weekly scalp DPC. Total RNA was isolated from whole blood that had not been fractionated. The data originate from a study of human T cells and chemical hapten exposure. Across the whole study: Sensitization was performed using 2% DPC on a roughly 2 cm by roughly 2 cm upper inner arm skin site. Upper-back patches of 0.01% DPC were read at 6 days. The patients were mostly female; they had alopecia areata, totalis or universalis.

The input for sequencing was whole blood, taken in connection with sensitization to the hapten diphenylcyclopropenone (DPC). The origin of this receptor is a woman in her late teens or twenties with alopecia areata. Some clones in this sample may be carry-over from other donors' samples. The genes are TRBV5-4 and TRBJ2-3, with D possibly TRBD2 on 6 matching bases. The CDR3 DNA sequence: TGTGCCAGCAGCTTGCTGACTAGGAGGTCGTCAGATACGCAGTATTTT. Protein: CASSLLTRRSSDTQYF.